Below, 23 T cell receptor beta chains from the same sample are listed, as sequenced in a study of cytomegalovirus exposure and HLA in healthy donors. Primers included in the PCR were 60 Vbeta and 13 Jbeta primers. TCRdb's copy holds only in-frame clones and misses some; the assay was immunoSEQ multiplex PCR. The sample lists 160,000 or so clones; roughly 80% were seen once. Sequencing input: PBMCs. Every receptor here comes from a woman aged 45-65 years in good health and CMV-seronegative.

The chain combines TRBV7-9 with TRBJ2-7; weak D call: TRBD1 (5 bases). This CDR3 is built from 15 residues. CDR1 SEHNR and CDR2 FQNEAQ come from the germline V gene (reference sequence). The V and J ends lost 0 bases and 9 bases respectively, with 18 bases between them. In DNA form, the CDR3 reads TGTGCCAGCAGCTTAGCCTTCCAGGGAAGAGGCTTGCAGTACTTC. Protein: CASSLAFQGRGLQYF.

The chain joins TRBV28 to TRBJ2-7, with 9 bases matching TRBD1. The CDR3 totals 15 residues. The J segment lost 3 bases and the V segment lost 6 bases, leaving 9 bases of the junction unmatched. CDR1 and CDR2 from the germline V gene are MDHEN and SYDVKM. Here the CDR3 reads CASRSQGALVYEQYF. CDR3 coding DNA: TGTGCCAGCAGATCACAGGGGGCGCTTGTCTACGAGCAGTACTTC.

The CDR3 loop is CASSPRGSYNEQFF. CDR3 sequence (DNA): TGTGCCAGCAGTCCTAGAGGCTCCTACAATGAGCAGTTCTTC. The V call is TRBV6-6, the J call TRBJ2-1; no clear D. Germline V gene sequence: CDR1 MNHNY, CDR2 SVGAGI (reference sequence). Trimming stripped 5 bases from V and 0 bases from J, with 8 bases between. This CDR3 region has 14 residues.

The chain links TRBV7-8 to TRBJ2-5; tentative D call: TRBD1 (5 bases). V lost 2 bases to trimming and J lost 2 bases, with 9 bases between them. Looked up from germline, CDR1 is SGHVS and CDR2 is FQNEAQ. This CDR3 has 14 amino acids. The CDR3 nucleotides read TGTGCCAGCAGCTTAATGCAGGGACAAGAGACCCAGTACTTC. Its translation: CASSLMQGQETQYF.

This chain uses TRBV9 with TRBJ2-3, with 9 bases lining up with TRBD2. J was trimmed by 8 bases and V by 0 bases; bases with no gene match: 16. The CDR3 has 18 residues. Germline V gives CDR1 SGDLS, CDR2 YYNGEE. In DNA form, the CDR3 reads TGTGCCAGCAGCGTAGGGGGAGGGGCGGGGGGGTTCGAAGGTACGCAGTATTTT. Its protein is CASSVGGGAGGFEGTQYF.

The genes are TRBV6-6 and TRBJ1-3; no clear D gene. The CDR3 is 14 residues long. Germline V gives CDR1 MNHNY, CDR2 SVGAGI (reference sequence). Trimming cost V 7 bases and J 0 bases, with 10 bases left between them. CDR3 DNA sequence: TGTGCCAGCATGGGCCCCGGCTCTGGAAACACCATATATTTT. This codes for CASMGPGSGNTIYF.

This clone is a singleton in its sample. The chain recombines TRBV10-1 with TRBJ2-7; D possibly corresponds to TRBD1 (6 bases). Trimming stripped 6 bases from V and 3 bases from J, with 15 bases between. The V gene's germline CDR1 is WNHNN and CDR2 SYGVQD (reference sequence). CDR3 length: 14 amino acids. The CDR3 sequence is CASSEGGSYYEQYF. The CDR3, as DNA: TGCGCCAGCAGCGAAGGGGGATCCTACTACGAGCAGTACTTC.

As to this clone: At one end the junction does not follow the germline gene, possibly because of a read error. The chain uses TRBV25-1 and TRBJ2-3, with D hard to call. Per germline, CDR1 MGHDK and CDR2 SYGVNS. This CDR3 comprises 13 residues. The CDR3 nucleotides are TGTACCAGCAGTCGACTGGCGACAGATACGCAGTATTTT. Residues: CTSSRLATDTQYF.

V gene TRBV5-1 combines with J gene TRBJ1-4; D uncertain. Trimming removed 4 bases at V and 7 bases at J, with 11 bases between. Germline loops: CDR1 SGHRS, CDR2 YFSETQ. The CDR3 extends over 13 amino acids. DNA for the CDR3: TGCGCCAGCAGCCGGAACCGAGGTGAAAAACTGTTTTTT. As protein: CASSRNRGEKLFF.

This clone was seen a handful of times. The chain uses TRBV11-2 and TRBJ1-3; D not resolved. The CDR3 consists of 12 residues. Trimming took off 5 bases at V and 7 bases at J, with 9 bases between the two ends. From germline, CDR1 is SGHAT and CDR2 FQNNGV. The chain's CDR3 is CASSPLRNTIYF. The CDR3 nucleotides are TGTGCCAGCAGCCCACTCCGGAACACCATATATTTT.

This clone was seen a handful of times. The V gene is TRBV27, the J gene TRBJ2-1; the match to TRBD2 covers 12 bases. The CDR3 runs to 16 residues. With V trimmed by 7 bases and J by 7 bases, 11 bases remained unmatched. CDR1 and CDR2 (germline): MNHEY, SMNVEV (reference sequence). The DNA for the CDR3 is TGTGCCAGCAAATTCTTTCGGACTAGCGGGATTAATGAGCAGTTCTTC. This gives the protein CASKFFRTSGINEQFF.

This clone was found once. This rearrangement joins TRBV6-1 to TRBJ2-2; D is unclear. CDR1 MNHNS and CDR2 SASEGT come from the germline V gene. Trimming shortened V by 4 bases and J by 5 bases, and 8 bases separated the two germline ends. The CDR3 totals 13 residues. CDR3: CASSAGWTGELFF. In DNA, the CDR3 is TGTGCCAGCAGTGCCGGGTGGACCGGGGAGCTGTTTTTT.

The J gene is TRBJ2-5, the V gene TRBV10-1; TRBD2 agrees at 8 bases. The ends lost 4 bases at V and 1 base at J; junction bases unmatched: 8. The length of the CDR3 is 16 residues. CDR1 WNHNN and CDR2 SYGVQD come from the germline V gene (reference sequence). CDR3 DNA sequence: TGCGCCAGCAGTGTCGGTCGGGAGGGCCTCCAAGAGACCCAGTACTTC. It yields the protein CASSVGREGLQETQYF.

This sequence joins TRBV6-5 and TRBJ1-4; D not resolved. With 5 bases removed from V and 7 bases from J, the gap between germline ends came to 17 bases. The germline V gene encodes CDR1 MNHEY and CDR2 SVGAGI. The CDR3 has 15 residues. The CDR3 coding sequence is TGTGCCAGCAGTCCGGGATCAGGCTGGGGTGAAAAACTGTTTTTT. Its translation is CASSPGSGWGEKLFF.

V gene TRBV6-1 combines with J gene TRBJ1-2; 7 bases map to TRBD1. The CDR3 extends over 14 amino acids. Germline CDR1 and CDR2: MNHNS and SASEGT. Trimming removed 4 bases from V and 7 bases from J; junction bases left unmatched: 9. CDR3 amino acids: CASSAPGQQGGYTF. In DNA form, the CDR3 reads TGTGCCAGCAGTGCCCCGGGACAGCAGGGTGGCTACACCTTC.

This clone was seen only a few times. CDR3 nucleotide sequence: TGTGCCAGCAGCGCGACAGAAAACACTGAAGCTTTCTTT. Its translation: CASSATENTEAFF. The V gene is TRBV11-2, the J gene TRBJ1-1; perhaps TRBD1 as D (5 bases). The CDR3 contains 13 residues. Germline CDR1 reads SGHAT; CDR2 reads FQNNGV. Between the trimmed V and J ends, which lost 5 bases and 2 bases, there was a span of 9 bases.

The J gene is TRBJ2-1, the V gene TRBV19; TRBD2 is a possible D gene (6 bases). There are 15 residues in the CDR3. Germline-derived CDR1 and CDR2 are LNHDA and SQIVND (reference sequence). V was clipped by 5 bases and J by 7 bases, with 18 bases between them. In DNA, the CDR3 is TGTGCCAGTAGTTCAGGACTATCCCGAAGGAATGAGCAGTTCTTC. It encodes CASSSGLSRRNEQFF.

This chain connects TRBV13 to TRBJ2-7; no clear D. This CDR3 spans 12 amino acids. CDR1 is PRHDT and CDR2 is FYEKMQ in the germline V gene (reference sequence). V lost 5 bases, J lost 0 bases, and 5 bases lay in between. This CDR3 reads CASSRSSYEQYF. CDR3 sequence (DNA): TGTGCCAGCAGCCGGAGCTCCTACGAGCAGTACTTC.

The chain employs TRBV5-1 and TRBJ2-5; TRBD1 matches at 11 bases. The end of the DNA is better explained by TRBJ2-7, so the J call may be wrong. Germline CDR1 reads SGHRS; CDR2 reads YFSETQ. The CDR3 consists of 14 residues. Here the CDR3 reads CASRPGTGGYEQYF. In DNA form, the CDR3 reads TGCGCCAGCAGACCCGGGACAGGGGGCTACGAGCAGTACTTC.

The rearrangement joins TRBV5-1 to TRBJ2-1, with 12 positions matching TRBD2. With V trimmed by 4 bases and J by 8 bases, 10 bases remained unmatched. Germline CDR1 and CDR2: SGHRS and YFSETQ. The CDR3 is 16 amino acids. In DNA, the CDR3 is TGCGCCAGCAGCGCGCCTAGCGGGGGGGCCCTCCATGAGCAGTTCTTC. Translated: CASSAPSGGALHEQFF.

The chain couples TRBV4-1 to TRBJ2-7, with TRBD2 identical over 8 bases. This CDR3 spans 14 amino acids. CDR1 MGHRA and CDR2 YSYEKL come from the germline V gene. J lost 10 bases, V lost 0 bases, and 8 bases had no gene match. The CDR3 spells CASSQDFYGRAQYF. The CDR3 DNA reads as TGCGCCAGCAGCCAAGATTTTTACGGGAGGGCCCAGTACTTC.

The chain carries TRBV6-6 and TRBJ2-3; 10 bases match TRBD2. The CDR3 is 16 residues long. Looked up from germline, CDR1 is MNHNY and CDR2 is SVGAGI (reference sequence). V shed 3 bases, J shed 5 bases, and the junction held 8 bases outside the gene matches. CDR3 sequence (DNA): TGTGCCAGCAGTTATCGAGCGGGGGGGCCGGTAGATACGCAGTATTTT. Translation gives CASSYRAGGPVDTQYF.

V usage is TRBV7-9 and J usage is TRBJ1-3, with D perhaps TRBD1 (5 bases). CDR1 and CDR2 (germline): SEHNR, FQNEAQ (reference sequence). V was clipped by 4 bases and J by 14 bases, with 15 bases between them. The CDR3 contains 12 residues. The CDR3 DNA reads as TGTGCCAGCAGCTCCTCCGTTTTAGGGGTATATTTT. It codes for CASSSSVLGVYF.